The source of this T cell receptor beta chain is a study of cytomegalovirus exposure and HLA in healthy donors (TCRdb year 2017). Some background on the complete study: A later analysis indicated that the 90 to 150 validation repertoires were generated on the platform also employed for the 670 or so repertoires of the first cohort. Besides the first cohort of hundreds of subjects, a separate validation cohort made up of over 95 different subjects was used. The aim of the study was to test whether cataloging public T cell receptors could identify signatures of past pathogen exposure. The study combined high-throughput TCR immunosequencing, statistical association of individual TCRs with disease status, and machine learning to predict cytomegalovirus infection status.

Receptor amplification or capture employed the immunoSEQ multiplex PCR assay. As for how the authors treated the data: To diagnose cytomegalovirus status from the catalog of TCR beta chain sequences, a statistical classification framework was built. TCRdb carries this immuneACCESS record with in-frame sequences only. Its versions omit some clonotypes, under half of them owing to an unresolved V gene in the studies checked, with the rest unexplained. V and J calls and clone size follow that table, whereas D and trimming were derived from the DNA. The sample records roughly 100,000 clones, approximately 94% of which are singletons. Of the sample, almost 0.9% falls within the top ten clones. The CDR3 runs 12 residues from the cysteine to the phenylalanine. CDR3 DNA only is kept here, 36 bases in frame from base 1. V is pruned by 5 bases and J by 6 bases, leaving 2 bases of the junction without a gene match. The germline V gene encodes CDR1 SGHVS and CDR2 FQNEAQ.

As concerns this clone: It lacks a known antigen. No much larger clone exists at a distance of one base, and base qualities are not known.

Points the paper makes about the study in general: The classifier was reported to diagnose cytomegalovirus status with high specificity and sensitivity in both the original and validation cohorts. Across donors, most TCR sequences were observed very rarely, whereas some public TCRs were present in many individuals. The authors suggested that the approach could potentially be generalized to other disease states and immunological phenotypes. The study listed 150 to 200 TCR beta chains as associated with cytomegalovirus. Subsequent analysis determined that TCRs grouped into clusters in the first cohort also showed a tendency toward co-occurrence across the 130 or so validation repertoires, and approximately 93% of cluster scores exceeded 0. In vitro tests confirmed that a few of the cytomegalovirus-associated TCR beta chains recognize cytomegalovirus antigens. A later analysis lacked HLA typing for the validation cohort, so it scored co-occurrence in that cohort across all 110 or so repertoires.

Separate from the approximately 670-subject first cohort, the validation cohort of roughly 110 subjects was the group to which the donors belonged. Rearrangement joined TRBV7-8 to TRBJ1-2, with 8 central nucleotides matching TRBD1. The clonotype was recovered from a woman between 18 and 29 years old in good health and CMV-seronegative. Material: PBMCs. The CDR3 sequence is CASSQTGDGYTF. The sequenced DNA: TGTGCCAGCAGCCAGACAGGGGATGGCTACACCTTC. With the rest looked up from the reference TRBV7-8 and TRBJ1-2 genes rather than sequenced, the full variable domain is GAGVSQSPRYKVAKRGQDVALRCDPISGHVSLFWYQQALGQGPEFLTYFQNEAQLDKSGLPSDRFFAERPEGSVSTLKIQRTQQEDSAVYLCASSQTGDGYTFGSGTRLTVV.